Listed below are T cell receptor beta chains from one sample, sequenced in a study of CD8+ T cells in alopecia areata. Profiled with immunoSEQ multiplex PCR; TCRdb holds only in-frame clones, not every one. Among some 200,000 clones listed, 55% to 75% were seen once. The material sequenced was CD4+ T cells sorted from blood, taken at week 24, from a patient treated with tofacitinib. Every receptor here comes from a human donor with alopecia areata. CDR3s include the opening cysteine and the closing phenylalanine or tryptophan. Fields, in order: clone size, D gene, J gene, V gene, CDR3 protein, CDR3 DNA. D genes are given only for firm matches. Clone size is shown for a subset of rows, as once, few, many or a class of expanded clone.

abundance: few; d_gene: .; j_gene: TRBJ1-1; v_gene: TRBV27; CDR3aa: CASSFKMNTEAFF; CDR3nt: TGTGCCAGCAGTTTTAAGATGAACACTGAAGCTTTCTTT
abundance: few; d_gene: .; j_gene: TRBJ1-2; v_gene: TRBV7-3; CDR3aa: CASSLAGTYGYTF; CDR3nt: TGTGCCAGCAGCTTGGCAGGGACCTATGGCTACACCTTC
abundance: .; d_gene: TRBD2; j_gene: TRBJ2-5; v_gene: TRBV7-9; CDR3aa: CASSTRDEGRGTQYF; CDR3nt: TGTGCCAGCAGCACAAGGGACGAGGGGAGGGGGACCCAGTACTTC
abundance: .; d_gene: .; j_gene: TRBJ1-2; v_gene: TRBV7-8; CDR3aa: CASSLIGGTGYTF; CDR3nt: TGTGCCAGCAGCTTAATTGGCGGTACTGGCTACACCTTC
abundance: .; d_gene: .; j_gene: TRBJ2-5; v_gene: TRBV2; CDR3aa: CASRSEETQYF; CDR3nt: TGTGCCAGCAGGTCGGAGGAGACCCAGTACTTC
abundance: few; d_gene: .; j_gene: TRBJ1-6; v_gene: TRBV11-2; CDR3aa: CASRGGGSSYNSPLHF; CDR3nt: TGTGCCAGCAGGGGAGGAGGGAGCTCCTATAATTCACCCCTCCACTTT
abundance: few; d_gene: TRBD1; j_gene: TRBJ2-1; v_gene: TRBV5-1; CDR3aa: CASSLGRQGPLSHNEQFF; CDR3nt: TGCGCCAGCAGCTTGGGTCGACAGGGTCCACTTAGTCACAATGAGCAGTTCTTC
abundance: .; d_gene: TRBD1; j_gene: TRBJ1-5; v_gene: TRBV4-1; CDR3aa: CASSQGPGQSVNQPQHF; CDR3nt: TGCGCCAGCAGCCAGGGACCGGGACAGAGTGTGAATCAGCCCCAGCATTTT
abundance: .; d_gene: .; j_gene: TRBJ2-3; v_gene: TRBV7-2; CDR3aa: CASSPRQGGDTQYF; CDR3nt: TGTGCCAGCAGCCCTAGACAGGGAGGGGATACGCAGTATTTT
abundance: .; d_gene: .; j_gene: TRBJ2-5; v_gene: TRBV5-4; CDR3aa: CASSLGGRGKQETQYF; CDR3nt: TGTGCCAGCAGCTTGGGCGGCAGGGGCAAACAAGAGACCCAGTACTTC